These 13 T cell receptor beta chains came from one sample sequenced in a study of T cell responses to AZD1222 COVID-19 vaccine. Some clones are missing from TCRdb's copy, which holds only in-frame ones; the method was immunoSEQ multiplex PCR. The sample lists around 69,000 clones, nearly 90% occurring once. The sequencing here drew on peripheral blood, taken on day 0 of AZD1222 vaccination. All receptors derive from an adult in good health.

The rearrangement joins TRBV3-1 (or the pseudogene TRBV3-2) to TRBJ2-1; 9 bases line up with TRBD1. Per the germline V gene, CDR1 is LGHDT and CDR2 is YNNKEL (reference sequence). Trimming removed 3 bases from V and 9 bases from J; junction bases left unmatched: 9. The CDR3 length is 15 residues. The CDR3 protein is CASSQGTGLHGEQFF. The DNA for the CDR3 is TGTGCCAGCAGCCAGGGGACAGGGTTGCATGGTGAGCAGTTCTTC.

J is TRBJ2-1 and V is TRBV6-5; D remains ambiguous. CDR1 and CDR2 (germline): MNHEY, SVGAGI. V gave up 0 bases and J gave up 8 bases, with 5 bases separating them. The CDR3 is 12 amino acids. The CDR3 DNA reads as TGTGCCAGCAGTTACTCGACCGATGAGCAGTTCTTC. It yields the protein CASSYSTDEQFF.

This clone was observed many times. The CDR3 DNA reads as TGTGCCAGCAGTCGCCCCCCTAGATTGAGCTCCTACAATGAGCAGTTCTTC. It specifies CASSRPPRLSSYNEQFF. V usage is TRBV27 and J usage is TRBJ2-1; D is uncertain. V shed 5 bases and J shed 0 bases, with 17 bases lying between them. Germline CDR1 MNHEY, CDR2 SMNVEV (reference sequence). CDR3 length equals 17 residues.

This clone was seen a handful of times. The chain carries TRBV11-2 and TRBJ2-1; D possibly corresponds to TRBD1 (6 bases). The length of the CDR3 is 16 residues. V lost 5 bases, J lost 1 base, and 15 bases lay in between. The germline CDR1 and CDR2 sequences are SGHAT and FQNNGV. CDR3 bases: TGTGCCAGCAGCAGCCAAACAGGGATATCCTACAATGAGCAGTTCTTC. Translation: CASSSQTGISYNEQFF.

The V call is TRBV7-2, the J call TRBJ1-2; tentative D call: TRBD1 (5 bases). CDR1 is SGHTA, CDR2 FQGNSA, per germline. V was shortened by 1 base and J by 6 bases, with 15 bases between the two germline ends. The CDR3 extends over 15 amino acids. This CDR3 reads CASSLVLGREDGYTF. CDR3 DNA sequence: TGTGCCAGCAGCTTAGTCTTGGGCAGGGAGGATGGCTACACCTTC.

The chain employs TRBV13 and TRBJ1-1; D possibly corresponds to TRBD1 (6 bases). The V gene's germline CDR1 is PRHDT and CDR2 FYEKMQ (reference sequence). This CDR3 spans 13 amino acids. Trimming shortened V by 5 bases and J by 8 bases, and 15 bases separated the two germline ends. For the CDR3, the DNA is TGTGCCAGCAGCATTACACCGGGACACGAAGCTTTCTTT. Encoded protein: CASSITPGHEAFF.

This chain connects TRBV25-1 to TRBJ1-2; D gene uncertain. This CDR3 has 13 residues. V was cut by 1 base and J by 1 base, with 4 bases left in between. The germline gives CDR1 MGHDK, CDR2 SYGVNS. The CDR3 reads CASSEFLNYGYTF. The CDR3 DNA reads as TGTGCCAGCAGTGAATTCCTTAACTATGGCTACACCTTC.

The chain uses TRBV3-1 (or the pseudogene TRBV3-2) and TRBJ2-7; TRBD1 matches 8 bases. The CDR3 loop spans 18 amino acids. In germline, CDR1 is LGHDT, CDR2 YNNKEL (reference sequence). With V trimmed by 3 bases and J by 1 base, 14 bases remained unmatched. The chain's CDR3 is CASSHYGAGGDESYEQYF. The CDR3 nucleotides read TGTGCCAGCAGCCATTATGGGGCAGGGGGCGATGAGTCCTACGAGCAGTACTTC.

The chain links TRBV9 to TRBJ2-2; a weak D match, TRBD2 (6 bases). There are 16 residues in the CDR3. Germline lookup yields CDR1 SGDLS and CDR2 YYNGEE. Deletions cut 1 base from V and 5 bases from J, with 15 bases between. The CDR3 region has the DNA TGTGCCAGCAGCGTATCAGGAGGGCCGGGGACCGGGGAGCTGTTTTTT. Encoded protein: CASSVSGGPGTGELFF.

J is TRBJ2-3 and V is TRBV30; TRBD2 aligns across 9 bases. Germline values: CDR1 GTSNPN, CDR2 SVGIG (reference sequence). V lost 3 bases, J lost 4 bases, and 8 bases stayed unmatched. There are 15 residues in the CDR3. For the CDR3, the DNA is TGTGCCTGGAGCCTCTTAGCGGGAGCTGCAGATACGCAGTATTTT. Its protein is CAWSLLAGAADTQYF.

The CDR3, as DNA: TGTGCCAGCAGCTCGACCTCGGGTTGGCCGGCGGCTTTCTTT. Translated, it gives CASSSTSGWPAAFF. This chain connects TRBV7-9 to TRBJ1-1; D gene unclear. The CDR3 consists of 14 residues. Germline values: CDR1 SEHNR, CDR2 FQNEAQ (reference sequence). Trimming removed 4 bases at V and 11 bases at J, with 20 bases between. The full variable domain, its missing parts supplied by reference TRBV7-9 and TRBJ1-1, is DTGVSQNPRHKITKRGQNVTFRCDPISEHNRLYWYRQTLGQGPEFLTYFQNEAQLEKSRLLSDRFSAERPKGSFSTLEIQRTEQGDSAMYLCASSSTSGWPAAFFGQGTRLTVV.

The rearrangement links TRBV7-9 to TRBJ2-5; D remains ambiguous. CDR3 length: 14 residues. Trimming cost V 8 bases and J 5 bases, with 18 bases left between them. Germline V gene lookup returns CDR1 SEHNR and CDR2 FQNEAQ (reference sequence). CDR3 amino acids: CASSPSVTTETQYF. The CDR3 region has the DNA TGTGCCAGCTCCCCAAGCGTGACGACGGAGACCCAGTACTTC.

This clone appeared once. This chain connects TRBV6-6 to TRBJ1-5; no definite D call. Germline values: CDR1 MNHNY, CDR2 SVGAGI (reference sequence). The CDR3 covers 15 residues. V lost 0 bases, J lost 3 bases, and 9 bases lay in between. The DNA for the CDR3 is TGTGCCAGCAGTTACTCGACCCAATTCAATCAGCCCCAGCATTTT. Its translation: CASSYSTQFNQPQHF.